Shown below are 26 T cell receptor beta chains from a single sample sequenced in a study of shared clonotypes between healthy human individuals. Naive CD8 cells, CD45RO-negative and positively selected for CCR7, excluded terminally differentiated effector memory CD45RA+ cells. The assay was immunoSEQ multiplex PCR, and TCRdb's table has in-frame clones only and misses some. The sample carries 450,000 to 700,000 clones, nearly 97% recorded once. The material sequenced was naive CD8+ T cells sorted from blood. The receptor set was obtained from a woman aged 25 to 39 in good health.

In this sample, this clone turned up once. CDR3 protein: CASSLGQYNEQFF. The CDR3 DNA reads TGTGCCAGCAGCCTTGGACAGTACAATGAGCAGTTCTTC. The gene calls are TRBV13 and TRBJ2-1, with a possible D match to TRBD1 (6 bases). V lost 5 bases and J 4 bases, leaving 9 bases between the germline ends. Germline V lookup: CDR1 PRHDT, CDR2 FYEKMQ (reference sequence). The CDR3 has 13 amino acids.

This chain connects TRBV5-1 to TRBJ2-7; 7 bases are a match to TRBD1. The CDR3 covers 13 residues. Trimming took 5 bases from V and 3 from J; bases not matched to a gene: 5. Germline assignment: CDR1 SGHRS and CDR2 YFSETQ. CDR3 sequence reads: CASRSTGSYEQYF. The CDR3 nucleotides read TGCGCCAGCAGGTCGACAGGGAGCTACGAGCAGTACTTC.

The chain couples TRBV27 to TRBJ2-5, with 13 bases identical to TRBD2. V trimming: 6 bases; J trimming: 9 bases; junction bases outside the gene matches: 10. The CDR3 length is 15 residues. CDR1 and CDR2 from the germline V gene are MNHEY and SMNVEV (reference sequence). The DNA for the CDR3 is TGTGCCAGCAGCTTAACAACTAGCGGGGGGGAGGCCCAGTACTTC. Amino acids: CASSLTTSGGEAQYF.

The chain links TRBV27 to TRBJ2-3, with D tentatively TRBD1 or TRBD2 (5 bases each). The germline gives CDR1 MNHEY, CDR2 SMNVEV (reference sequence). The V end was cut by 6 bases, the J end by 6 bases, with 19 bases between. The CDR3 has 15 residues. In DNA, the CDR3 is TGTGCCAGCAGCCAACCCAGGGAGACTGGGGATACGCAGTATTTT. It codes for CASSQPRETGDTQYF.

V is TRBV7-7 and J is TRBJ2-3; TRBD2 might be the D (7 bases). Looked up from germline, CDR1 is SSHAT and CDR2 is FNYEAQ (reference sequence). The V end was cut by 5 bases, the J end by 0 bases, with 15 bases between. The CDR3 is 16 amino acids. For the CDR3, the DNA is TGTGCCAGCAGCAGGGGGGCTAGCGGTAGCACAGATACGCAGTATTTT. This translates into CASSRGASGSTDTQYF.

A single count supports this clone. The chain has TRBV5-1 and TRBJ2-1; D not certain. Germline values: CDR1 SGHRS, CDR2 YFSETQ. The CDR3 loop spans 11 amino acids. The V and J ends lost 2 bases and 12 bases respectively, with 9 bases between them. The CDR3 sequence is CASSFGVAQFF. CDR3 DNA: TGCGCCAGCAGCTTCGGAGTTGCGCAGTTCTTC.

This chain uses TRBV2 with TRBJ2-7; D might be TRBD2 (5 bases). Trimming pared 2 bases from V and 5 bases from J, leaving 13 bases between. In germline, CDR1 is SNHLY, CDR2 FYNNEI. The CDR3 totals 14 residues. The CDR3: CASSELEGTNEQYF. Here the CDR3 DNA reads TGTGCCAGCAGTGAACTCGAGGGAACCAACGAGCAGTACTTC.

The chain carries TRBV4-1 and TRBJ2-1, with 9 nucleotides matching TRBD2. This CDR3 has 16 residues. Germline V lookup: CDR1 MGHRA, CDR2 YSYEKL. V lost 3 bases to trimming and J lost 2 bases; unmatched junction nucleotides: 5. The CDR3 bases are TGCGCCAGCAGCCAGCTTAGCGGGGGACCCTACAATGAGCAGTTCTTC. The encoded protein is CASSQLSGGPYNEQFF.

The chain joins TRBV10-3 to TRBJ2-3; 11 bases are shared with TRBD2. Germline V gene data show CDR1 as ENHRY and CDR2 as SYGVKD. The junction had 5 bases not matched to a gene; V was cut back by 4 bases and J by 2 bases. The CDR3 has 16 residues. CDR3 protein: CAISAVAGGDTDTQYF. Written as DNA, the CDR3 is TGTGCCATCAGTGCCGTAGCGGGGGGGGACACAGATACGCAGTATTTT.

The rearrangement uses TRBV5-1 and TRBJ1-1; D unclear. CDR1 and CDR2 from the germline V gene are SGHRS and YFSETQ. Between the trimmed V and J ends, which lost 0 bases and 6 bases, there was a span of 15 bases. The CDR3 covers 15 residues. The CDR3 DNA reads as TGCGCCAGCAGCTTGGATGACGTTCGGACTTCTGAAGCTTTCTTT. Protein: CASSLDDVRTSEAFF.

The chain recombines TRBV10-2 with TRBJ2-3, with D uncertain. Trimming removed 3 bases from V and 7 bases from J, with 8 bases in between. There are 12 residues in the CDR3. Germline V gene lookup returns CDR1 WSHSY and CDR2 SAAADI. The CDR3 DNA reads TGCGCCAGCAGTGACTGGGATCATACGCAGTATTTT. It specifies CASSDWDHTQYF.

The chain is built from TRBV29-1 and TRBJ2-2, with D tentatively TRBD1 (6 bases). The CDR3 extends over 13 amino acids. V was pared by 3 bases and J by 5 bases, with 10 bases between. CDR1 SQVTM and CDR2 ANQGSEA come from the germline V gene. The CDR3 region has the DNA TGCAGCGTTGAGGGGGCTTTGACCGGGGAGCTGTTTTTT. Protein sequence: CSVEGALTGELFF.

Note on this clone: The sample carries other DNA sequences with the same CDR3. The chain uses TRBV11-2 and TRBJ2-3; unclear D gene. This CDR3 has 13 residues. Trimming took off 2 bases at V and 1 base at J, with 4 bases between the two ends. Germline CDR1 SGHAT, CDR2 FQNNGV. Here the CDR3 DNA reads TGTGCCAGCAGCTTACGTCGCACAGATACGCAGTATTTT. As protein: CASSLRRTDTQYF. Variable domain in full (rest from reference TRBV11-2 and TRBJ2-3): EAGVAQSPRYKIIEKRQSVAFWCNPISGHATLYWYQQILGQGPKLLIQFQNNGVVDDSQLPKDRFSAERLKGVDSTLKIQPAKLEDSAVYLCASSLRRTDTQYFGPGTRLTVL.

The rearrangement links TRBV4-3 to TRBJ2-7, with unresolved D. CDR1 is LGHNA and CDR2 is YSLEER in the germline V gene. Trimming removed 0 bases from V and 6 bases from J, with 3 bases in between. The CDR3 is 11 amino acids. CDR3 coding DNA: TGCGCCAGCAGCCAAGAAGCCGAGCAGTACTTC. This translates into CASSQEAEQYF.

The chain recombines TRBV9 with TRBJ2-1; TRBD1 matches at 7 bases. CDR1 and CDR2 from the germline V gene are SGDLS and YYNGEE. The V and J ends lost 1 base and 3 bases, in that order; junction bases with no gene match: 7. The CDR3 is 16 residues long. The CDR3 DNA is TGTGCCAGCAGCGTAACAGGACAGGATTACTACAATGAGCAGTTCTTC. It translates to CASSVTGQDYYNEQFF.

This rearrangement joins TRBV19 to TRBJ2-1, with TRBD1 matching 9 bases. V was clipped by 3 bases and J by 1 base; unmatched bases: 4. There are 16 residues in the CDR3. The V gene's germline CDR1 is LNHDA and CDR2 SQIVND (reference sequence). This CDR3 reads CASSMTGGYSYNEQFF. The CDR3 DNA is TGTGCCAGTAGTATGACAGGGGGTTATTCCTACAATGAGCAGTTCTTC.

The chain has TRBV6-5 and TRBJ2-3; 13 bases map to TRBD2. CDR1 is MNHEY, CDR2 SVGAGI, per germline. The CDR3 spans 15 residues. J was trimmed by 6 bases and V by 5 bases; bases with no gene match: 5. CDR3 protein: CASSSGLAGVDTQYF. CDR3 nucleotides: TGTGCCAGCAGTAGTGGACTAGCGGGAGTGGATACGCAGTATTTT.

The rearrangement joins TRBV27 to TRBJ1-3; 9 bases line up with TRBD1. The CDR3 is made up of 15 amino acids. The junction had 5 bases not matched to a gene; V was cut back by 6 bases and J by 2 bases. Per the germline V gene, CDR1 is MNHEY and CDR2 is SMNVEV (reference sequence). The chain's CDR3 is CASSLTGGPGNTIYF. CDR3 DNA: TGTGCCAGCAGCCTGACAGGGGGTCCTGGAAACACCATATATTTT.

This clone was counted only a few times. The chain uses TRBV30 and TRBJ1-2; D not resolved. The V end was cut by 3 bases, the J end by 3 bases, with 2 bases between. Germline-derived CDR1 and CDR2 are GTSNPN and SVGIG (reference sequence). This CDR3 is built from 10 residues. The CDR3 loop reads CAWRDYGYTF. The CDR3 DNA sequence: TGTGCCTGGAGAGACTATGGCTACACCTTC.

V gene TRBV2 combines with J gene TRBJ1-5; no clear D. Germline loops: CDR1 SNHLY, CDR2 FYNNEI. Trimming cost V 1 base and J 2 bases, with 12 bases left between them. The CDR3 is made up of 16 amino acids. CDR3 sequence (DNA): TGTGCCAGCAGTGAAGGAGGACCGCGGGGCAATCAGCCCCAGCATTTT. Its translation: CASSEGGPRGNQPQHF.

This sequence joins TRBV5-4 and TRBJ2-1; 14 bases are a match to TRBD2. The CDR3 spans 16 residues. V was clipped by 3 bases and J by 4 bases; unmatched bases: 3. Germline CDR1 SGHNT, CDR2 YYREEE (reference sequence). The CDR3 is CASSYGLAGGYNEQFF. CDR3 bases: TGTGCCAGCAGCTACGGACTAGCGGGAGGTTACAATGAGCAGTTCTTC.

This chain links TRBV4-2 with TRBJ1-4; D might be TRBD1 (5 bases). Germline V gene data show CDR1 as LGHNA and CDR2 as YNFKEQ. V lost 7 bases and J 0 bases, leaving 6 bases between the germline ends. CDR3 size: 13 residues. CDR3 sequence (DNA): TGTGCCAGCAAACAGGCAACTAATGAAAAACTGTTTTTT. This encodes CASKQATNEKLFF.

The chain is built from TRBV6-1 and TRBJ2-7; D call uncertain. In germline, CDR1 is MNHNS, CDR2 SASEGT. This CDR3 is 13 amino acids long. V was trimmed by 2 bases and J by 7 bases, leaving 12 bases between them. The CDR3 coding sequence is TGTGCCAGCAGTGAAACCGGGCCCGTTGAGCAGTACTTC. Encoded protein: CASSETGPVEQYF.

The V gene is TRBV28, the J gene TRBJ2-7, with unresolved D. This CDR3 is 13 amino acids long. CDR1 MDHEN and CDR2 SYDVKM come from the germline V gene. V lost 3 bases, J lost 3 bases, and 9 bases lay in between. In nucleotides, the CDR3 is TGTGCCAGCAGTTTCAACAGCTACTACGAGCAGTACTTC. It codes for CASSFNSYYEQYF.

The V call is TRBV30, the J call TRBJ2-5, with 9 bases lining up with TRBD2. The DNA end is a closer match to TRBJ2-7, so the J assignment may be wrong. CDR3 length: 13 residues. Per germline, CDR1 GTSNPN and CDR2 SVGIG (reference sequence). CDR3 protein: CAWTRTSDYEQYF. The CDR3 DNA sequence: TGTGCCTGGACGAGGACTAGCGACTACGAGCAGTACTTC.

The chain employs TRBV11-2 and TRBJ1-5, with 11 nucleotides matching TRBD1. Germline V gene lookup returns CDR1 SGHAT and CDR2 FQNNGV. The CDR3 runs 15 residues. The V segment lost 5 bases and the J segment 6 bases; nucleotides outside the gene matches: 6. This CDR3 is CASSTGQGASQPQHF. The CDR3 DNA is TGTGCCAGCAGCACCGGACAGGGGGCGAGTCAGCCCCAGCATTTT.